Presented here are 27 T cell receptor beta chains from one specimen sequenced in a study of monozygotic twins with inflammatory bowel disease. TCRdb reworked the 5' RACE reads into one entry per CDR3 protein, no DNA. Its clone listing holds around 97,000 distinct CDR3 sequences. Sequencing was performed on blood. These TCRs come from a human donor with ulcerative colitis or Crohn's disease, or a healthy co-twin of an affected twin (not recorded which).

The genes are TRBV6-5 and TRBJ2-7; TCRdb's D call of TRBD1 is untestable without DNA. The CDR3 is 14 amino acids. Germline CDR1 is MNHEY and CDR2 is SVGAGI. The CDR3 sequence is CASSYRKQGNEQYF.

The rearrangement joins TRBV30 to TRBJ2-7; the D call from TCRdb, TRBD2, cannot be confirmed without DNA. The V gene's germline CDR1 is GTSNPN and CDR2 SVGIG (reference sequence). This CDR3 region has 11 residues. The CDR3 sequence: CASNQGHEQYF.

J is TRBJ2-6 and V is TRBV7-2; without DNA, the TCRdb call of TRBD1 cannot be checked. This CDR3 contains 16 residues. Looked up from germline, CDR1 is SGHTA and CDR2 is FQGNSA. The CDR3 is CASSPGRNSGANVLTF.

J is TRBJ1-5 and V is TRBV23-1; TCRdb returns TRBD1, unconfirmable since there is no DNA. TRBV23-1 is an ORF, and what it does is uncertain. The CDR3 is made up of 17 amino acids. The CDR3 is CASSQQIQGGGNQPQHF.

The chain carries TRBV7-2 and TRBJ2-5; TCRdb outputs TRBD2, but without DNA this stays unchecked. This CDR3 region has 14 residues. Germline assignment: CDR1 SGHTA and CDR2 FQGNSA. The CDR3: CASSLFSGKETQYF.

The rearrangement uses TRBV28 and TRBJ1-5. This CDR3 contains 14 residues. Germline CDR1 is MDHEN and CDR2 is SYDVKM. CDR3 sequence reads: CASSFTDSNQPQHF. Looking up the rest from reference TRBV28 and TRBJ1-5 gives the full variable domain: DVKVTQSSRYLVKRTGEKVFLECVQDMDHENMFWYRQDPGLGLRLIYFSYDVKMKEKGDIPEGYSVSREKKERFSLILESASTNQTSMYLCASSFTDSNQPQHFGDGTRLSIL.

CDR3 protein: CASSGLYEQYF. This chain uses TRBV19 with TRBJ2-7. Germline lookup yields CDR1 LNHDA and CDR2 SQIVND (reference sequence). The CDR3 length is 11 residues.

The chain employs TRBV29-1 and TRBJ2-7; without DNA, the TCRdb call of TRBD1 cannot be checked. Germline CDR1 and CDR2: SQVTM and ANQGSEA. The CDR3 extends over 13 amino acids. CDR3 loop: CSVGDREPYEQYF.

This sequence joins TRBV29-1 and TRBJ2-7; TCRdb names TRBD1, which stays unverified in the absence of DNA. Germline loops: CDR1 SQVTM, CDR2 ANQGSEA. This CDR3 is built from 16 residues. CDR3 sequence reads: CSGYLEERSGIGEQYF.

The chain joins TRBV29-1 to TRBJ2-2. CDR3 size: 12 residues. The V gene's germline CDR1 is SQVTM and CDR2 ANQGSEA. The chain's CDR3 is CSAWANTGELFF.

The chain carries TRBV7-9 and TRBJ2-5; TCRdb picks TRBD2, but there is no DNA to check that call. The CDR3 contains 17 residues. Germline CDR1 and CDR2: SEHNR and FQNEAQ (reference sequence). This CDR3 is CASSRGGQGRARETQYF.

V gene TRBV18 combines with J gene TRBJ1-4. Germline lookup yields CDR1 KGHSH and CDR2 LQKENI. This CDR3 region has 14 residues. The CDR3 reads CASSNTATNEKLFF. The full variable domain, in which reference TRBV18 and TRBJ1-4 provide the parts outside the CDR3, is NAGVMQNPRHLVRRRGQEARLRCSPMKGHSHVYWYRQLPEEGLKFMVYLQKENIIDESGMPKERFSAEFPKEGPSILRIQQVVRGDSAAYFCASSNTATNEKLFFGSGTQLSVL.

The CDR3 region is CASSPTLRGNFNNEQFF. The chain links TRBV18 to TRBJ2-1; TCRdb's assignment of TRBD2 cannot be checked, as there is no DNA. The CDR3 has 17 residues. CDR1 KGHSH and CDR2 LQKENI come from the germline V gene.

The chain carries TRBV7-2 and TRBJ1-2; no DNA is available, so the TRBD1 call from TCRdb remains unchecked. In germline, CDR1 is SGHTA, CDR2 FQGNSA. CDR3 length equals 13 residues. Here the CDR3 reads CASSFSGFDGYTF.

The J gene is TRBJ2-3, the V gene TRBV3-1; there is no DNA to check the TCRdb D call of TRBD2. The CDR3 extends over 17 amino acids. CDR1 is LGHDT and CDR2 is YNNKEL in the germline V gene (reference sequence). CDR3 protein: CASSQVAGVGSTDTQYF.

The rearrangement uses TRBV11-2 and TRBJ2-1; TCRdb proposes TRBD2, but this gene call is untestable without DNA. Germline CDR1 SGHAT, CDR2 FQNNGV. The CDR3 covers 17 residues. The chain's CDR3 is CASSSKRLAEAYNEQFF.

CDR3 sequence: CASSPRTPNPLSGANVLTF. V is TRBV11-1 and J is TRBJ2-6. This CDR3 comprises 19 residues. CDR1 is SGHAT and CDR2 is FQDESV in the germline V gene (reference sequence).

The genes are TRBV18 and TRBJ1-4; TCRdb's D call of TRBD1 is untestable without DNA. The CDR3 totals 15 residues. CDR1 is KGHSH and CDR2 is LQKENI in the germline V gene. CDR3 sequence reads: CASSRGQARREKLFF. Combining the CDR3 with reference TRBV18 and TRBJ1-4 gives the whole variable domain NAGVMQNPRHLVRRRGQEARLRCSPMKGHSHVYWYRQLPEEGLKFMVYLQKENIIDESGMPKERFSAEFPKEGPSILRIQQVVRGDSAAYFCASSRGQARREKLFFGSGTQLSVL.

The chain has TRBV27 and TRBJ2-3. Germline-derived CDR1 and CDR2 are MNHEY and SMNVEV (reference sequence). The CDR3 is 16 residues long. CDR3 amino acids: CASSLDDGRLSDTQYF.

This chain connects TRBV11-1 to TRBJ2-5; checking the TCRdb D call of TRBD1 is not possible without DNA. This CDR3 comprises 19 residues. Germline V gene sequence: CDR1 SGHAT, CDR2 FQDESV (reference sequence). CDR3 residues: CASSSPIQGSFGIGETQYF.

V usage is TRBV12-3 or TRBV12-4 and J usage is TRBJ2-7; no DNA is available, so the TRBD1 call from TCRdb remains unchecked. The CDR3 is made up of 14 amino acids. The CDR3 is CASSFAQAAGEQYF.

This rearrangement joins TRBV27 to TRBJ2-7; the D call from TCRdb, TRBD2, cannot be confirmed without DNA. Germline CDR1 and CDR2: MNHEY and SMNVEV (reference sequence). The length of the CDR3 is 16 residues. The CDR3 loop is CASSFWASGLEGEQYF.

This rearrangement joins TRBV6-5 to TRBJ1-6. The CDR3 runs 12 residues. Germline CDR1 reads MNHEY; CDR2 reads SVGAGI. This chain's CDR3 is CASGVGNSPLHF.

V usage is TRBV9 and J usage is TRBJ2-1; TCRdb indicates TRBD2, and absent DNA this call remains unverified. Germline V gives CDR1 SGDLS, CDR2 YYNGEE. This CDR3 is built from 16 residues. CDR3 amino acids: CASSSRLAGGPNEQFF.

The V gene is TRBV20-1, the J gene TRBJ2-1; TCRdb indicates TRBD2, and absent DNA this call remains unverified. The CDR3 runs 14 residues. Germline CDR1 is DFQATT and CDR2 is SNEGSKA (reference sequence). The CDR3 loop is CSAPSSGAYNEQFF.

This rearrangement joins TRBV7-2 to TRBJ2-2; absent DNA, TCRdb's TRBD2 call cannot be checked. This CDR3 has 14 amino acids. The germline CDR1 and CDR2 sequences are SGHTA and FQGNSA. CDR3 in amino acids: CASSPGSGPGELFF. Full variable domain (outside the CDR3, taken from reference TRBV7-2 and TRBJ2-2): GAGVSQSPSNKVTEKGKDVELRCDPISGHTALYWYRQSLGQGLEFLIYFQGNSAPDKSGLPSDRFSAERTGGSVSTLTIQRTQQEDSAVYLCASSPGSGPGELFFGEGSRLTVL.

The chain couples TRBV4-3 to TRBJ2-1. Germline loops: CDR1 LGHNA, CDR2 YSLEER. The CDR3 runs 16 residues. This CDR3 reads CASSDREVRTNNEQFF.